What follows describes a single T cell receptor (beta chain). The source of the sample is a study of CD8 T cells in Susac syndrome. TEMRA cells were FACS-enriched and CD8+ and CD4+ T cells negatively isolated. RNA amounts of roughly 0.5 to 1 ug underwent reverse transcription with random hexamers. TCRdb ran MiXCR on the immunoSEQ multiplex PCR reads and lists one entry per CDR3 protein. The profile shows some 180,000 distinct CDR3 sequences, roughly 94% of them singletons. V lost 3 bases, J lost 8 bases, and 5 bases stayed unmatched. CDR1 is SNHLY, CDR2 FYNNEI, per germline. CDR3 length equals 14 residues.

The TCR originated in a human donor with Susac syndrome. The rearrangement uses TRBV2 and TRBJ2-1; 9 bases are shared with TRBD2. Sequencing was performed on CD4+ T cells from PBMCs. The CDR3 nucleotides read TGTGCCAGCAGTGAGCGGGGGGGCCTAGATGAGCAGTTCTTC. Translation gives CASSERGGLDEQFF.